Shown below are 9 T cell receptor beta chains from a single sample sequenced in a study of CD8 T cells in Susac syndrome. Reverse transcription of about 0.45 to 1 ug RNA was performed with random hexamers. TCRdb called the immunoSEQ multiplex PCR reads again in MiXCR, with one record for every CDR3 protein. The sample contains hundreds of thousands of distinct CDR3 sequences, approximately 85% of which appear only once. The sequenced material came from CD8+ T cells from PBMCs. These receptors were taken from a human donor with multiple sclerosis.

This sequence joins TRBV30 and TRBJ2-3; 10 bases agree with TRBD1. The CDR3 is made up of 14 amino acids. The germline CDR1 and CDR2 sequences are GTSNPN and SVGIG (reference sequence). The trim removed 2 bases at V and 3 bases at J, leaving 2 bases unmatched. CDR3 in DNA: TGTGCCTGGAGTCGGACAGGGGGGACAGATACGCAGTATTTT. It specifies CAWSRTGGTDTQYF. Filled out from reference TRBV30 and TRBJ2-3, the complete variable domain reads SQTIHQWPATLVQPVGSPLSLECTVEGTSNPNLYWYRQAAGRGLQLLFYSVGIGQISSEVPQNLSASRPQDRQFILSSKKLLLSDSGFYLCAWSRTGGTDTQYFGPGTRLTVL.

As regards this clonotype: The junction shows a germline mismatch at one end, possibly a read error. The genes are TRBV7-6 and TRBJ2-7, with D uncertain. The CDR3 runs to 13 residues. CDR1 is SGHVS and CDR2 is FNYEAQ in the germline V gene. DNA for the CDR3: TGTGTCAGCAGCCCAGGTGCGGAAAACGAGCAGTACTTC. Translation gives CVSSPGAENEQYF.

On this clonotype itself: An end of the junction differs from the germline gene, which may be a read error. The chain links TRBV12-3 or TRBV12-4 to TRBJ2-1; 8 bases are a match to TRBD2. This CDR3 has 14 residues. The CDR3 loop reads CASRISLAGEEPFF. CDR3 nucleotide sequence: TGTGCCAGCAGAATTAGCCTAGCGGGTGAAGAGCCGTTCTTC.

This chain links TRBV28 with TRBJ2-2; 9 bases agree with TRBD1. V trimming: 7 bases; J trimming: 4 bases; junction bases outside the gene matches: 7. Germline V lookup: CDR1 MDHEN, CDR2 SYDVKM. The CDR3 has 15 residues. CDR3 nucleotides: TGTGCCAGCATCCGGACAGGGGAAATCACCGGGGAGCTGTTTTTT. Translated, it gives CASIRTGEITGELFF. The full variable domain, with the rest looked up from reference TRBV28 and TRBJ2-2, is DVKVTQSSRYLVKRTGEKVFLECVQDMDHENMFWYRQDPGLGLRLIYFSYDVKMKEKGDIPEGYSVSREKKERFSLILESASTNQTSMYLCASIRTGEITGELFFGEGSRLTVL.

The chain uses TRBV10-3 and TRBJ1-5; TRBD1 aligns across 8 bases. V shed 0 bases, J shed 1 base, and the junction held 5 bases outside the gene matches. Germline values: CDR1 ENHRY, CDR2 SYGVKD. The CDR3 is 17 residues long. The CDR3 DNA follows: TGTGCCATCAGTGAGTCGATGGCAGGGGGCAGCAATCAGCCCCAGCATTTT. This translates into CAISESMAGGSNQPQHF.

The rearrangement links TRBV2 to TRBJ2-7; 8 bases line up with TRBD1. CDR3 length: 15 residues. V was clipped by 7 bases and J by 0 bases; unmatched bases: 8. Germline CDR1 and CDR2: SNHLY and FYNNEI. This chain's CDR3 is CASNAAGTGSYEQYF. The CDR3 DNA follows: TGTGCCAGCAACGCTGCCGGGACAGGCTCCTACGAGCAGTACTTC.

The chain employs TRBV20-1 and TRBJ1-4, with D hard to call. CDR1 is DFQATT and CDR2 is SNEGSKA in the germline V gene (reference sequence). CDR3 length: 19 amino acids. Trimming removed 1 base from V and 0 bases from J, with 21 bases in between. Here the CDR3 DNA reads TGCAGTGCTAGAGTGGGAATAACCGGGATTTTAACAACTAATGAAAAACTGTTTTTT. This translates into CSARVGITGILTTNEKLFF.

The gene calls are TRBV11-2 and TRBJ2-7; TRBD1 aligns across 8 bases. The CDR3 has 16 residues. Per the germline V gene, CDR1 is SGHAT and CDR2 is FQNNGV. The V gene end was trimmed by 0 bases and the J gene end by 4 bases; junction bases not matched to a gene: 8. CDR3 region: CASSLDLQGAVYEQYF. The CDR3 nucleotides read TGTGCCAGCAGCTTAGATCTCCAGGGGGCGGTTTACGAGCAGTACTTC.

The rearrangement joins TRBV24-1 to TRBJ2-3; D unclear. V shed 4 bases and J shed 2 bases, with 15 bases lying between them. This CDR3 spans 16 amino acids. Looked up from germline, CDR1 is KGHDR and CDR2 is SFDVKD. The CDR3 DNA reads TGTGCCACCAGTGAGTCCAGAGGTGGATTCACAGATACGCAGTATTTT. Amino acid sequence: CATSESRGGFTDTQYF.